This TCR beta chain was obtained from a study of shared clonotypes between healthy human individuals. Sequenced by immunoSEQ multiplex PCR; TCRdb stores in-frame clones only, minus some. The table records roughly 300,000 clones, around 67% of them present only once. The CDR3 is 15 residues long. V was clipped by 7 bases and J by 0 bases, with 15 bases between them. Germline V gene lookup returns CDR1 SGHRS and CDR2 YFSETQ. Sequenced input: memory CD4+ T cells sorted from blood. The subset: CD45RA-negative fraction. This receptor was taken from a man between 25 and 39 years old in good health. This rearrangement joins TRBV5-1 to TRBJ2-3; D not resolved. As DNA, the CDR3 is TGCGCCAGCGGTAATGAGCGATTGAGCACAGATACGCAGTATTTT. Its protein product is CASGNERLSTDTQYF.